Below are 6 T cell receptor beta chains sequenced from a single sample in a study of early T cells in non-severe SARS-CoV-2 infection. TCRdb redid the calling of the 5' RACE reads with MiXCR, one entry per CDR3 protein. The profile covers fewer than 35,000 distinct CDR3 sequences, with 4% to 5.5% appearing a single time and roughly an eighth taken by the ten largest. The sample was whole blood. These TCRs come from an adult who was a healthcare worker with PCR-confirmed SARS-CoV-2 infection or an uninfected control (not recorded which).

This clonotype was found many times. The chain uses TRBV27 and TRBJ1-2; no definite D call. V was shortened by 3 bases and J by 4 bases, with 9 bases between the two germline ends. Germline values: CDR1 MNHEY, CDR2 SMNVEV (reference sequence). The CDR3 spans 13 residues. The CDR3 sequence is CASSFRVGYGYTF. CDR3 sequence (DNA): TGTGCCAGCAGTTTTAGGGTCGGCTATGGCTACACCTTC.

This clonotype was counted ten times or more. This chain connects TRBV5-4 to TRBJ2-2; TRBD2 aligns across 11 bases. V lost 1 base to trimming and J lost 3 bases; unmatched junction nucleotides: 11. The CDR3 contains 19 residues. Germline lookup yields CDR1 SGHNT and CDR2 YYREEE (reference sequence). Written as DNA, the CDR3 is TGTGCCAGCAGCTTGTTTAGCGGGAGGGCTCGGTCGGACACCGGGGAGCTGTTTTTT. This sequence encodes CASSLFSGRARSDTGELFF.

This clonotype has at least ten counts. The V call is TRBV20-1, the J call TRBJ2-1, with 9 bases fitting TRBD2. Germline lookup yields CDR1 DFQATT and CDR2 SNEGSKA (reference sequence). The CDR3 sequence is 12 residues long. V lost 3 bases to trimming and J lost 6 bases; unmatched junction nucleotides: 0. The CDR3 loop reads CSARTSGNEQFF. CDR3 nucleotides: TGCAGTGCTAGGACTAGCGGCAATGAGCAGTTCTTC.

In its sample, this clonotype was seen many times. The J gene is TRBJ2-2, the V gene TRBV19; D perhaps matches TRBD2 (5 bases). This CDR3 comprises 15 residues. Trimming removed 3 bases at V and 6 bases at J, with 14 bases between. The germline CDR1 and CDR2 sequences are LNHDA and SQIVND (reference sequence). The CDR3 bases are TGTGCCAGTAGTATTTTCGGAGGCCCCTCCGGGGAGCTGTTTTTT. Protein: CASSIFGGPSGELFF.

This clonotype was seen at least ten times. The V call is TRBV20-1, the J call TRBJ1-1; no clear D gene. V was shortened by 3 bases and J by 1 base, with 15 bases between the two germline ends. Looked up from germline, CDR1 is DFQATT and CDR2 is SNEGSKA (reference sequence). This CDR3 has 15 amino acids. The CDR3 region has the DNA TGCAGTGCTAGTGTGCCGGGGAGCTCGAACACTGAAGCTTTCTTT. Translated: CSASVPGSSNTEAFF.

This clonotype was recorded at least ten times. The chain recombines TRBV11-2 with TRBJ2-2; 12 bases match TRBD2. In germline, CDR1 is SGHAT, CDR2 FQNNGV. This CDR3 is built from 15 residues. V gave up 6 bases and J gave up 1 base; unmatched junction bases: 0. The CDR3 nucleotides read TGTGCCAGCAGGGGACTAGCGGGGAACACCGGGGAGCTGTTTTTT. Protein product: CASRGLAGNTGELFF.